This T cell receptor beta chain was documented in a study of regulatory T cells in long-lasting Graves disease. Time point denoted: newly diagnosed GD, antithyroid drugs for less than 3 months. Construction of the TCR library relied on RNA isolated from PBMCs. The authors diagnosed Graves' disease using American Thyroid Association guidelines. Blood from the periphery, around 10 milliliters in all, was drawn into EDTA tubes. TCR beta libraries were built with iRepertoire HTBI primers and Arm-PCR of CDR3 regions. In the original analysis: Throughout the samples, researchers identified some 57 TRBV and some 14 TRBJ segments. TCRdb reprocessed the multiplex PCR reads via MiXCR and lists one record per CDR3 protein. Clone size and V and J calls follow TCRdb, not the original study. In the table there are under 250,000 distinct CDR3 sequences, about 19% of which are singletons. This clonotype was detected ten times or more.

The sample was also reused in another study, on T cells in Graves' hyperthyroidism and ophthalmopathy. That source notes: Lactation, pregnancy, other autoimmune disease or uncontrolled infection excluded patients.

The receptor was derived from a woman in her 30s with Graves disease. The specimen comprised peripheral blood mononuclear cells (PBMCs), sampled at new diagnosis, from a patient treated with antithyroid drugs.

CDR3 bases: TGTGCCAGCAGCCCCCGACTGGCAGGGAGCTCTGGGGCCAACGTCCTGACTTTC. Translated: CASSPRLAGSSGANVLTF. The rearrangement joins TRBV7-3 to TRBJ2-6, with D perhaps given as TRBD1 or TRBD2 (5 bases each). The ends were cut back, 5 bases at V and 0 bases at J, with 17 bases in the middle. The germline V gene has CDR1 SGHTA and CDR2 FQGTGA. This CDR3 contains 18 residues.